These 8 T cell receptor beta chains share one sample of origin, sequenced in a study of shared clonotypes between healthy human individuals. TCRdb's table, derived via immunoSEQ multiplex PCR, lists solely in-frame clones and lacks some. This table holds 950,000 to 1,100,000 clones, around 74% found once. Sequencing was done on a sample of memory CD4+ T cells sorted from blood. Subset here: CD45RA-negative fraction. The receptor set was obtained from a man younger than 30 in good health.

This chain links TRBV6-5 with TRBJ1-2, with unresolved D. The CDR3 covers 11 residues. The germline gives CDR1 MNHEY, CDR2 SVGAGI. The germline V and J ends were trimmed by 5 bases and 8 bases, with 9 bases remaining between them. The CDR3 region is CASSDPGGYTF. The CDR3 coding sequence is TGTGCCAGCAGTGACCCTGGGGGCTACACCTTC.

The V call is TRBV19, the J call TRBJ1-5; unclear D gene. Trimming removed 2 bases from V and 6 bases from J, with 20 bases in between. The germline gives CDR1 LNHDA, CDR2 SQIVND (reference sequence). CDR3 length: 17 amino acids. This chain's CDR3 is CASSINYPRAEGQPQHF. CDR3 DNA sequence: TGTGCCAGTAGTATAAACTACCCCAGAGCGGAAGGTCAGCCCCAGCATTTT.

This chain links TRBV27 with TRBJ2-7; D gene uncertain. Germline CDR1 reads MNHEY; CDR2 reads SMNVEV (reference sequence). The germline V and J ends were trimmed by 5 bases and 0 bases, with 14 bases remaining between them. This CDR3 contains 15 residues. The DNA of the CDR3 is TGTGCCAGCAGTACCCGAATCCCGAGCTCCTACGAGCAGTACTTC. It translates to CASSTRIPSSYEQYF.

This clone has only a few counts. Other DNA sequences in this sample translate to the same CDR3. The chain is built from TRBV6-1 and TRBJ2-7; 8 positions agree with TRBD1. The CDR3 loop spans 13 amino acids. Germline V gives CDR1 MNHNS, CDR2 SASEGT. Trimming cost V 2 bases and J 5 bases; bases outside gene matches: 2. CDR3 loop: CASSEQGANEQYF. In DNA, the CDR3 is TGTGCCAGCAGTGAACAGGGGGCAAACGAGCAGTACTTC.

The chain carries TRBV6-1 and TRBJ1-2, with D possibly TRBD1 on 6 matching bases. The CDR3 consists of 15 residues. Germline V gives CDR1 MNHNS, CDR2 SASEGT. Trimming stripped 6 bases from V and 2 bases from J, with 16 bases between. This CDR3 reads CASRGRGPANYGYTF. CDR3 DNA sequence: TGTGCCAGCAGGGGGCGGGGGCCGGCGAACTATGGCTACACCTTC.

This chain uses TRBV7-8 with TRBJ2-3; perhaps D is TRBD1 or TRBD2 (5 bases each). The CDR3 length is 14 residues. The V end lost 1 base, the J end lost 10 bases, and 15 bases lay between the germline ends. The V gene's germline CDR1 is SGHVS and CDR2 FQNEAQ. The CDR3 nucleotides read TGTGCCAGCAGCTTAGAGGGGCAGGCCGGGGCGCAGTATTTT. Translation gives CASSLEGQAGAQYF.

As to this clone: This CDR3 is also generated by other DNA sequences in the sample. The chain employs TRBV5-1 and TRBJ1-1; D is unresolved. CDR1 SGHRS and CDR2 YFSETQ come from the germline V gene. Between the trimmed V and J ends, which lost 2 bases and 1 base, there was a span of 6 bases. The CDR3 loop spans 13 amino acids. Here the CDR3 reads CASSLRENTEAFF. The CDR3 nucleotides read TGCGCCAGCAGCTTACGGGAGAACACTGAAGCTTTCTTT.

This clone was picked up a small number of times. The chain joins TRBV7-9 to TRBJ1-1; D unresolved. The CDR3 sequence is 14 residues long. V was pared by 2 bases and J by 8 bases, with 15 bases between. Per germline, CDR1 SEHNR and CDR2 FQNEAQ (reference sequence). This chain's CDR3 is CASSLSSSVSEAFF. CDR3 coding DNA: TGTGCCAGCAGCTTATCGTCATCGGTATCGGAAGCTTTCTTT.